These T cell receptor beta chains were read from a single sample in a study of beta chain features in type 1 diabetes. Profiled with immunoSEQ multiplex PCR; TCRdb holds only in-frame clones, not every one. The profile shows 300,000 to 400,000 clones, 8% to 10% of them singletons. The sequenced material came from central memory CD4+ T cells from blood. These receptor sequences come from a man between 25 and 39 years old with type 1 diabetes. Both conserved end residues are part of each CDR3. A D gene is named only where the DNA matches it firmly. Clone size is not always given. Where it is, it says once, few, many or a class for expanded clones.

j_gene: TRBJ2-5
v_gene: TRBV9
abundance: -
d_gene: -
CDR3nt: TGTGCCAGCAGCGTCCGGGACGCCACTCGACAGTACTTC
CDR3aa: CASSVRDATRQYF

j_gene: TRBJ2-2
v_gene: TRBV7-2
abundance: few
d_gene: -
CDR3nt: TGTGCCAGCAGCCCTCCCGGGGGACACACCGGGGAGCTGTTTTTT
CDR3aa: CASSPPGGHTGELFF

j_gene: TRBJ2-3
v_gene: TRBV10-3
abundance: many
d_gene: -
CDR3nt: TGTGCCATCAGGGGAGGGGGAGCAGATACGCAGTATTTT
CDR3aa: CAIRGGGADTQYF

j_gene: TRBJ2-5
v_gene: TRBV7-2
abundance: -
d_gene: -
CDR3nt: TGTGCCAGCAGCTTCCAGGCAAATTGGAGGGAGACCCAGTACTTC
CDR3aa: CASSFQANWRETQYF

j_gene: TRBJ1-2
v_gene: TRBV28
abundance: -
d_gene: -
CDR3nt: TGTGCCAGCATCAGGGAGGGAGATGGCTACACCTTC
CDR3aa: CASIREGDGYTF

j_gene: TRBJ2-2
v_gene: TRBV19
abundance: -
d_gene: TRBD1
CDR3nt: TGTGCCAGTAGTATAAGACAGGGATCTCGTGGGGAGCTGTTTTTT
CDR3aa: CASSIRQGSRGELFF

j_gene: TRBJ2-5
v_gene: TRBV5-4
abundance: -
d_gene: TRBD1
CDR3nt: TGTGCCAGCAGCCAAGCCGGGACAGGGGAAGAGACCCAGTACTTC
CDR3aa: CASSQAGTGEETQYF

j_gene: TRBJ2-7
v_gene: TRBV7-8
abundance: few
d_gene: -
CDR3nt: TGTGCCAGCAGCTTGGAGCGCGGCGAGCAGTACTTC
CDR3aa: CASSLERGEQYF

j_gene: TRBJ2-7
v_gene: TRBV6-5
abundance: -
d_gene: -
CDR3nt: TGTGCCAGCAGGCGGGACAGCTCCTACGAGCAGTACTTC
CDR3aa: CASRRDSSYEQYF

j_gene: TRBJ2-3
v_gene: TRBV18
abundance: -
d_gene: -
CDR3nt: TGTGCCAGCGCCCGGGACTTTGCTAGCACAGATACGCAGTATTTT
CDR3aa: CASARDFASTDTQYF